The subject of this entry is one TCR beta chain. No antigen is known for it. The data were taken from a study of cytomegalovirus exposure and HLA in healthy donors. Study results and caveats: Reportedly, cytomegalovirus status was diagnosed with high sensitivity and specificity. TCR beta chains numbering approximately 150 were designated cytomegalovirus-associated. Whilst most TCR sequences proved rare, a subset of public TCRs occurred across many donors.

Per the germline V gene, CDR1 is KGHSH and CDR2 is LQKENI. The V end was cut by 2 bases, the J end by 4 bases, with 9 bases between. The CDR3 has 14 residues. The data were produced by immunoSEQ multiplex PCR, yet TCRdb's version contains in-frame clones alone and is incomplete. The data hold around 250,000 clones, with 90% observed a single time. The sample was PBMCs. The origin of this receptor is a young woman in good health and CMV-seronegative. V usage is TRBV18 and J usage is TRBJ2-1, with D perhaps TRBD2 (6 bases). This CDR3 reads CASSPSGGYNEQFF. In DNA, the CDR3 is TGTGCCAGCTCACCAAGTGGAGGGTACAATGAGCAGTTCTTC.